This entry is about one TCR beta chain. Its antigen is not known. The entirety of the isolated RNA underwent reverse transcription, so expressed TCRB transcripts were sequenced. TCRdb's table, derived via immunoSEQ multiplex PCR, lists solely in-frame clones and lacks some. The repertoire consists of 600,000 to 750,000 clones, with roughly an eighth occurring once and the leading ten covering around 0.12%. This entry belongs to a study of beta chain features in type 1 diabetes. Whole-study results and caveats: Here, the possible influence of HLA type (on TCRB rearrangement) remained unresolved. People with Type 1 diabetes carried modestly yet significantly shorter TCRB CDR3s in all four CD4+ subsets.

Germline lookup yields CDR1 SQVTM and CDR2 ANQGSEA. Trimming at V came to 4 bases and at J to 0 bases, leaving 7 bases not matched to a gene. The CDR3 runs to 17 residues. Every donor provided one heparinised blood draw, which averaged about 110 mL. Based on CD45RO/CCR7/CD25/CD127/CD95/CD27, CD4+ regulatory, stem cell-like memory, naive and central memory cells were sorted. Purities in excess of 98% were seen in all sorted populations. This chain joins TRBV29-1 and TRBJ2-3, with 13 bases aligning to TRBD2. The sequencing sample was made of naive CD4+ T cells from blood. This receptor was obtained from a man aged 30-40 years with type 1 diabetes. Written as DNA, the CDR3 is TGCAGCGTTGGAAGACCGGGACTAGCGGGGAGCACAGATACGCAGTATTTT. Translating it yields CSVGRPGLAGSTDTQYF.